This T cell receptor (beta chain) was sequenced during a study of T cells after yellow fever vaccination. Study findings and constraints: Among primary-vaccination clones, most reappeared after the booster, at 95% to 96% for CD4 and about 90% for CD8. Weaker overall was a secondary response that nonetheless peaked faster, on day 5 versus 15.

This clonotype showed up just a few times. The V gene lost 0 bases and the J gene lost 3 bases, with 11 bases spanning the gap. Per the germline V gene, CDR1 is SGDLS and CDR2 is YYNGEE. The CDR3 is 15 residues long. Conversion of TCR transcripts into cDNA relied on 5'RACE template switching, which added a universal primer site and UMIs. TCRdb reanalysed the 5' RACE reads using MiXCR and keeps one entry per CDR3 protein. The sample has 65,000 to 90,000 distinct CDR3 sequences, about an eighth seen once. The origin of this receptor is a man aged 18 to 30 who received the YFV17D yellow fever vaccine. This specimen was CD8+ T cells not binding an NS4B(214-222) dextramer, sorted from PBMCs, taken approximately 20 days after the first yellow fever vaccination. The rearrangement links TRBV9 to TRBJ2-3; D assignment may be TRBD1 or TRBD2 (5 bases each). The CDR3 sequence is CASSVGEGETDTQYF. CDR3 nucleotides: TGTGCCAGCAGCGTAGGAGAAGGGGAGACAGATACGCAGTATTTT.